This T cell receptor (beta chain) was profiled in a study of blood T cell repertoires in COVID-19. V shed 0 bases and J 5 bases; nucleotides not matched to a gene: 4. This CDR3 has 14 residues. Germline loops: CDR1 MNHEY, CDR2 SMNVEV (reference sequence). Assay: immunoSEQ multiplex PCR; the TCRdb copy retains only in-frame clones and omits some. The data hold about 300,000 clones, with 85% to 90% observed a single time. Sequencing was carried out using PBMCs or T cells enriched from blood (not recorded which). The chain recombines TRBV27 with TRBJ2-7; the match to TRBD1 covers 7 bases. This receptor was obtained from a man between 25 and 39 years old who had recovered from COVID-19. CDR3: CASSLSGGEDEQYF. CDR3 sequence (DNA): TGTGCCAGCAGTTTATCAGGGGGCGAAGACGAGCAGTACTTC.